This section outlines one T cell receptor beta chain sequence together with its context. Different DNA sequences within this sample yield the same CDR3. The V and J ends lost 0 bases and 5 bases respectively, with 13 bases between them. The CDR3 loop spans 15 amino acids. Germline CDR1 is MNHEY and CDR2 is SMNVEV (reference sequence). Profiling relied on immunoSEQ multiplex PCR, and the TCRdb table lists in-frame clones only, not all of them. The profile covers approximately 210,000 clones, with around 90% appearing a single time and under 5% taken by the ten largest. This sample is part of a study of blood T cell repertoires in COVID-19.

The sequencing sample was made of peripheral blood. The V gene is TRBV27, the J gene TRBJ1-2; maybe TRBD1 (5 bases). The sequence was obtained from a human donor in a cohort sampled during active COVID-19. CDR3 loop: CASSLSAGGYYGYTF. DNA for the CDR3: TGTGCCAGCAGTTTATCGGCGGGGGGTTATTATGGCTACACCTTC.